A selection of T cell receptor beta chains follows, all from one sample in a study of regulatory T cells in long-lasting Graves disease. MiXCR was run by TCRdb on the multiplex PCR reads, yielding one entry per CDR3 protein. This table has approximately 540,000 distinct CDR3 sequences, more than 10% appearing once. The data also belong to a second study, concerning T cells in Graves' hyperthyroidism and ophthalmopathy.

This specimen was peripheral blood mononuclear cells (PBMCs), taken at new diagnosis, from a patient treated with antithyroid drugs. The receptors were gathered from a young woman with Graves disease. CDR3s include the opening cysteine and the closing phenylalanine or tryptophan. Fields, in order: CDR3 protein, CDR3 DNA, D gene, J gene, V gene, clone size. A D gene is named only where the DNA matches it firmly. Part of the rows lack a size; the others show once, few, many or a class for expanded clones.

CDR3 protein: CASSLQRNNEQFF; CDR3 DNA: TGTGCCAGCAGTTTACAGCGAAACAATGAGCAGTTCTTC; D gene: .; J gene: TRBJ2-1; V gene: TRBV27; clone size: many
CDR3 protein: CASSEGWPSGNTIYF; CDR3 DNA: TGTGCCAGCAGTGAGGGGTGGCCCTCTGGAAACACCATATATTTT; D gene: .; J gene: TRBJ1-3; V gene: TRBV2; clone size: many
CDR3 protein: CATSRDRVTEKLFF; CDR3 DNA: TGTGCCACCAGCAGAGATAGGGTTACTGAAAAACTGTTTTTT; D gene: .; J gene: TRBJ1-4; V gene: TRBV15; clone size: many
CDR3 protein: CASTPVGASAYEQYF; CDR3 DNA: TGTGCCAGCACCCCCGTGGGGGCTAGCGCCTACGAGCAGTACTTC; D gene: .; J gene: TRBJ2-7; V gene: TRBV12-3/TRBV12-4; clone size: many
CDR3 protein: CASRLAGGLNEQYF; CDR3 DNA: TGTGCCAGCAGATTGGCAGGGGGCTTAAACGAGCAGTACTTC; D gene: TRBD1; J gene: TRBJ2-7; V gene: TRBV5-5; clone size: few
CDR3 protein: CASSQMGLAAYNEQFF; CDR3 DNA: TGTGCCAGCAGCCAAATGGGACTAGCGGCCTACAATGAGCAGTTCTTC; D gene: TRBD2; J gene: TRBJ2-1; V gene: TRBV7-6; clone size: few
CDR3 protein: CASSEARRIEQFF; CDR3 DNA: TGTGCCAGCAGTGAAGCGCGGAGGATAGAGCAGTTCTTC; D gene: .; J gene: TRBJ2-1; V gene: TRBV2; clone size: many
CDR3 protein: CSVVSMYIYNEQFF; CDR3 DNA: TGCAGCGTTGTTTCAATGTATATCTACAATGAGCAGTTCTTC; D gene: .; J gene: TRBJ2-1; V gene: TRBV29-1; clone size: many
CDR3 protein: CASYLSTDTQYF; CDR3 DNA: TGTGCCAGCTACCTGTCCACAGATACGCAGTATTTT; D gene: .; J gene: TRBJ2-3; V gene: TRBV18; clone size: many
CDR3 protein: CSALGDRGHDNWPQHF; CDR3 DNA: TGCAGCGCTTTAGGGGACAGGGGTCATGATAATTGGCCCCAGCATTTT; D gene: TRBD1; J gene: TRBJ1-5; V gene: TRBV29-1; clone size: few
CDR3 protein: CASSVWVASTDTQYF; CDR3 DNA: TGTGCCAGCAGTGTTTGGGTAGCTAGCACAGATACGCAGTATTTT; D gene: .; J gene: TRBJ2-3; V gene: TRBV2; clone size: many
CDR3 protein: CSARDPGAATPYEQYF; CDR3 DNA: TGCAGTGCTAGAGACCCTGGGGCGGCAACCCCCTACGAGCAGTACTTC; D gene: .; J gene: TRBJ2-7; V gene: TRBV20-1; clone size: few
CDR3 protein: CASSFLGPETQYF; CDR3 DNA: TGTGCCAGCAGTTTCCTGGGTCCGGAGACCCAGTACTTC; D gene: .; J gene: TRBJ2-5; V gene: TRBV5-5; clone size: many
CDR3 protein: CARGRRNWWWNTEAFF; CDR3 DNA: TGCGCCAGGGGACGGCGGAATTGGTGGTGGAACACTGAAGCTTTCTTT; D gene: .; J gene: TRBJ1-1; V gene: TRBV10-1; clone size: .
CDR3 protein: CATSDFGGGNTGELFF; CDR3 DNA: TGTGCCACCAGTGATTTTGGGGGAGGTAACACCGGGGAGCTGTTTTTT; D gene: .; J gene: TRBJ2-2; V gene: TRBV24-1; clone size: many
CDR3 protein: CASSLRTNLQPYGYTF; CDR3 DNA: TGTGCCAGCAGCCTCAGAACAAACCTCCAGCCCTATGGCTACACCTTC; D gene: .; J gene: TRBJ1-2; V gene: TRBV7-2; clone size: many
CDR3 protein: CASSYRDRTGGGYTF; CDR3 DNA: TGTGCCAGCAGTTACCGGGACCGGACGGGAGGAGGCTACACCTTC; D gene: .; J gene: TRBJ1-2; V gene: TRBV6-5; clone size: .
CDR3 protein: CASSIDLVDTEAFF; CDR3 DNA: TGTGCCAGTAGTATTGATCTGGTGGACACTGAAGCTTTCTTT; D gene: .; J gene: TRBJ1-1; V gene: TRBV19; clone size: many
CDR3 protein: CASSLAGLAFGEQYF; CDR3 DNA: TGTGCCAGCAGTTTAGCGGGACTAGCGTTCGGCGAGCAGTACTTC; D gene: TRBD2; J gene: TRBJ2-7; V gene: TRBV12-3/TRBV12-4; clone size: many
CDR3 protein: CSARGRMGDISYEQYF; CDR3 DNA: TGCAGTGCTAGAGGTCGAATGGGGGATATTAGCTACGAGCAGTACTTC; D gene: .; J gene: TRBJ2-7; V gene: TRBV20-1; clone size: .
CDR3 protein: CASSQGLGRGEQFF; CDR3 DNA: TGCGCCAGCAGCCAAGGATTAGGTAGAGGTGAGCAGTTCTTC; D gene: .; J gene: TRBJ2-1; V gene: TRBV4-1; clone size: few
CDR3 protein: CATKLSYSSYSNQPQHF; CDR3 DNA: TGTGCCACCAAACTCTCCTACAGCAGCTATAGCAATCAGCCCCAGCATTTT; D gene: .; J gene: TRBJ1-5; V gene: TRBV15; clone size: many
CDR3 protein: CASSNPGQGAETQYF; CDR3 DNA: TGCGCCAGCAGCAATCCGGGACAGGGGGCGGAGACCCAGTACTTC; D gene: TRBD1; J gene: TRBJ2-5; V gene: TRBV4-1; clone size: .
CDR3 protein: CAGQVRQAGEQYF; CDR3 DNA: TGTGCCGGACAGGTCCGACAAGCGGGGGAGCAGTACTTC; D gene: .; J gene: TRBJ2-7; V gene: TRBV2; clone size: many
CDR3 protein: CASSPLTGLAGPIVTYEQYF; CDR3 DNA: TGTGCCAGCTCACCACTAACGGGACTAGCGGGCCCGATAGTTACTTACGAGCAGTACTTC; D gene: TRBD2; J gene: TRBJ2-7; V gene: TRBV18; clone size: .
CDR3 protein: CASSTYRGGNQPQHF; CDR3 DNA: TGTGCCAGTAGTACGTACAGGGGCGGCAATCAGCCCCAGCATTTT; D gene: TRBD1; J gene: TRBJ1-5; V gene: TRBV19; clone size: .
CDR3 protein: CSAMGQPSTDTQYF; CDR3 DNA: TGCAGTGCGATGGGACAGCCTAGCACAGATACGCAGTATTTT; D gene: TRBD1; J gene: TRBJ2-3; V gene: TRBV20-1; clone size: few
CDR3 protein: CASGAPDIQYF; CDR3 DNA: TGTGCCTCAGGGGCGCCCGACATTCAGTACTTC; D gene: .; J gene: TRBJ2-4; V gene: TRBV6-1; clone size: .
CDR3 protein: CATSMKRTPLHF; CDR3 DNA: TGTGCCACCTCTATGAAAAGGACACCCCTCCACTTT; D gene: .; J gene: TRBJ1-6; V gene: TRBV10-3; clone size: many
CDR3 protein: CASKGIAGYTNTGELFF; CDR3 DNA: TGTGCCAGTAAGGGGATTGCGGGATATACGAACACCGGGGAGCTGTTTTTT; D gene: .; J gene: TRBJ2-2; V gene: TRBV19; clone size: few
CDR3 protein: CASSIGPGTGELFF; CDR3 DNA: TGTGCCAGTAGTATAGGTCCGGGCACCGGGGAGCTGTTTTTT; D gene: .; J gene: TRBJ2-2; V gene: TRBV19; clone size: many
CDR3 protein: CAWKGTYLDTQYF; CDR3 DNA: TGTGCCTGGAAAGGGACCTATTTGGATACGCAGTATTTT; D gene: .; J gene: TRBJ2-3; V gene: TRBV30; clone size: few
CDR3 protein: CASRIIASNQPQHF; CDR3 DNA: TGTGCCAGTAGGATTATAGCTAGCAATCAGCCCCAGCATTTT; D gene: .; J gene: TRBJ1-5; V gene: TRBV19; clone size: many
CDR3 protein: CASSFREFYNEQFF; CDR3 DNA: TGTGCCAGCAGTTTCAGGGAGTTTTACAATGAGCAGTTCTTC; D gene: .; J gene: TRBJ2-1; V gene: TRBV28; clone size: many